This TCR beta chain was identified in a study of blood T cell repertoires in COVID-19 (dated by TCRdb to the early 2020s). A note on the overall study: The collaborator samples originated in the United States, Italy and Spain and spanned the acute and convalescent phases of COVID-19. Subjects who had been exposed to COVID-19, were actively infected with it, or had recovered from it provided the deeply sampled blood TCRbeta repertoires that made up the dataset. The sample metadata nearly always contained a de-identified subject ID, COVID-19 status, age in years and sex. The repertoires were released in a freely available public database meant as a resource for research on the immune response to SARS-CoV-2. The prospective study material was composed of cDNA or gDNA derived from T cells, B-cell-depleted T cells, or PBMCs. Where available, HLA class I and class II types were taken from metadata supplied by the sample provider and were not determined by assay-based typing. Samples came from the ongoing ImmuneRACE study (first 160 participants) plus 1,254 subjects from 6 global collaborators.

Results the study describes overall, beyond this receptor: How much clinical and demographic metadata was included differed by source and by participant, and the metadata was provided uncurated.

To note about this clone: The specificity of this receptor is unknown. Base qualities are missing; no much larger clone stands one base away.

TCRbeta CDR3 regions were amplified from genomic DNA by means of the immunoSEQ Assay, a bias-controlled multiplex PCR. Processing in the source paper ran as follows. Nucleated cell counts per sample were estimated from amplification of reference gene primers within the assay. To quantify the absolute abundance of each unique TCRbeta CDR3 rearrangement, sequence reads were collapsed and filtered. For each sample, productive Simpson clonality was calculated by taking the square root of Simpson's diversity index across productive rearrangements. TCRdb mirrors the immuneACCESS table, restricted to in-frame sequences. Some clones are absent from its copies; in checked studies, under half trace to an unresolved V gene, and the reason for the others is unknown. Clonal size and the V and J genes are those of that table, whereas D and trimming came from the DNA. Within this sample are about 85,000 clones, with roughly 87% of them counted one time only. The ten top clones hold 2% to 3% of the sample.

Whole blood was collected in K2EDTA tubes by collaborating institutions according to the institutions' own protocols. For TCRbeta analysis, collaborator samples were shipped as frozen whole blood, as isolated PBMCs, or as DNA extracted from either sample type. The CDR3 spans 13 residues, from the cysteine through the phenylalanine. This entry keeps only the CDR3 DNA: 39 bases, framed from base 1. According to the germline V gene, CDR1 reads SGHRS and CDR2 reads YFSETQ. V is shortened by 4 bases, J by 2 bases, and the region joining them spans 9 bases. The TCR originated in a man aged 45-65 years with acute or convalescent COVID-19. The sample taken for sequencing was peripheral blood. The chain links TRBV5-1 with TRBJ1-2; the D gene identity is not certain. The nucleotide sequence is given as TGCGCCAGCAGCGACGACTTCAACTATGGCTACACCTTC. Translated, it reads CASSDDFNYGYTF.